This T cell receptor beta chain was recorded in a study of PD-1 blockade in classical Hodgkin lymphoma. The CDR3 is 11 residues long. V was cut by 4 bases and J by 5 bases, with 6 bases left in between. The germline gives CDR1 WSHSY, CDR2 SAAADI. Specified time point: cycle 4 day 1 (C4D1), after less than 7 weeks of nivolumab. Brentuximab vedotin exposure varied among the patients, all of whom had relapsed after autologous stem cell transplantation. Sequenced by immunoSEQ multiplex PCR; TCRdb stores in-frame clones only, minus some. The profile shows around 46,000 clones, around 89% of them singletons.

This sequence joins TRBV10-2 and TRBJ2-7; D is unresolved. This sequence was found in a human donor with classical Hodgkin lymphoma. The source was peripheral blood mononuclear cells (PBMCs), collected before the fourth cycle of nivolumab. This CDR3 is CASSVAHEQYF. The CDR3 coding sequence is TGCGCCAGCAGTGTTGCCCACGAGCAGTACTTC.